This T cell receptor (beta chain) appears in the sequencing data of a study of blood T cell repertoires in COVID-19. Study at large: The origin of the acute and convalescent COVID-19 samples was the United States, Italy and Spain. The cDNA or gDNA used as material had been derived from T cells, B-cell-depleted T cells, or PBMCs.

The CDR3 sequence is 14 residues long. The V gene end was trimmed by 8 bases and the J gene end by 4 bases; junction bases not matched to a gene: 7. Germline V gene sequence: CDR1 MDHEN, CDR2 SYDVKM. Authors' data handling: Amplified reference gene primers provided the basis for estimating nucleated cell counts. Only in-frame clones appear in the TCRdb table, and some are missing; sequencing was by immunoSEQ multiplex PCR. That table furnishes V, J and clone size, whereas the DNA furnished D and trimming. The sample has around 300,000 clones, 65% to 90% seen once. The specimen sequenced was peripheral blood. This chain uses TRBV28 with TRBJ2-3, with 9 bases that match TRBD1. This receptor was taken from a human donor in a cohort sampled during active COVID-19. The CDR3 sequence: CASRRTGAADTQYF. The DNA of the CDR3 is TGTGCCAGCCGGCGGACAGGGGCAGCAGATACGCAGTATTTT. The full variable domain, with the rest looked up from reference TRBV28 and TRBJ2-3, is DVKVTQSSRYLVKRTGEKVFLECVQDMDHENMFWYRQDPGLGLRLIYFSYDVKMKEKGDIPEGYSVSREKKERFSLILESASTNQTSMYLCASRRTGAADTQYFGPGTRLTVL.